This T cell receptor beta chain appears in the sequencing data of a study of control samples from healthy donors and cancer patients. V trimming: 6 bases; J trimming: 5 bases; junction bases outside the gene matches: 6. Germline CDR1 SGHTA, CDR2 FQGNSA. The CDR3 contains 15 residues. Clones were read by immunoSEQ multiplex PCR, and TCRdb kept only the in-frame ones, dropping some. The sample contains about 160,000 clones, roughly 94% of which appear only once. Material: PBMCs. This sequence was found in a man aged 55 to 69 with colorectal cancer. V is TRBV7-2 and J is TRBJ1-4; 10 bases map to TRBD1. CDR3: CASRTTGQGNEKLFF. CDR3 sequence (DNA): TGTGCCAGCAGGACCACGGGACAGGGGAATGAAAAACTGTTTTTT. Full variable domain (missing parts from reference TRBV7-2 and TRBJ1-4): GAGVSQSPSNKVTEKGKDVELRCDPISGHTALYWYRQSLGQGLEFLIYFQGNSAPDKSGLPSDRFSAERTGGSVSTLTIQRTQQEDSAVYLCASRTTGQGNEKLFFGSGTQLSVL.